The 14 T cell receptor beta chains listed next were all sequenced from one sample in a study of T cell changes during pregnancy in multiple sclerosis. The table came from immunoSEQ multiplex PCR; TCRdb's copy has only in-frame clones and leaves some out. The table has about 29,000 clones, around 90% seen once. The input for sequencing was CD8+ T cells from peripheral blood mononuclear cells, taken before pregnancy. The receptors here all came from a female donor with multiple sclerosis, enrolled in a pregnancy study.

This clone has only one observation. The chain couples TRBV2 to TRBJ2-7; TRBD1 matches 9 bases. This CDR3 has 14 residues. V trimming: 6 bases; J trimming: 5 bases; junction bases outside the gene matches: 8. Germline V gene lookup returns CDR1 SNHLY and CDR2 FYNNEI. CDR3 in amino acids: CASRGQGSLDEQYF. CDR3 nucleotides: TGTGCCAGCAGAGGACAGGGGTCCTTGGACGAGCAGTACTTC.

The chain links TRBV13 to TRBJ1-1; TRBD1 matches 8 bases. The germline gives CDR1 PRHDT, CDR2 FYEKMQ (reference sequence). The length of the CDR3 is 14 residues. J gave up 1 base and V 5 bases, and 3 bases lay outside the gene matches. The CDR3 here is CASSLDRGNTEAFF. The CDR3 nucleotides read TGTGCCAGCAGCCTCGACAGGGGGAACACTGAAGCTTTCTTT.

V usage is TRBV19 and J usage is TRBJ2-7, with TRBD1 matching over 9 bases. Germline trimming cut 4 bases from V and 6 bases from J; bases unmatched to any gene: 4. Germline values: CDR1 LNHDA, CDR2 SQIVND (reference sequence). The length of the CDR3 is 13 residues. CDR3 residues: CASSTTGGAEQYF. CDR3 DNA: TGTGCCAGTAGTACGACAGGGGGGGCCGAGCAGTACTTC. The variable domain in full, with the rest retrieved from reference TRBV19 and TRBJ2-7, is DGGITQSPKYLFRKEGQNVTLSCEQNLNHDAMYWYRQDPGQGLRLIYYSQIVNDFQKGDIAEGYSVSREKKESFPLTVTSAQKNPTAFYLCASSTTGGAEQYFGPGTRLTVT.

The chain combines TRBV23-1 with TRBJ2-2, with D possibly matching TRBD1 (6 bases). TRBV23-1 is identified as an open reading frame with a role that is uncertain. The V gene lost 7 bases and the J gene lost 3 bases, with 18 bases spanning the gap. The CDR3 has 16 amino acids. CDR3 loop: CASTSPRDTDTGELFF. The CDR3 region has the DNA TGCGCCAGCACTTCCCCCCGGGACACCGACACCGGGGAGCTGTTTTTT.

The J gene is TRBJ2-1, the V gene TRBV7-9; 8 nucleotides line up with TRBD1. The CDR3 extends over 13 amino acids. CDR1 SEHNR and CDR2 FQNEAQ come from the germline V gene (reference sequence). V dropped 5 bases and J dropped 7; count of bases not matched to a gene: 4. In nucleotides, the CDR3 is TGTGCCAGCAGCCGGACAGGGACAAATGAGCAGTTCTTC. It codes for CASSRTGTNEQFF.

V and J are TRBV4-1 and TRBJ2-5, with 7 bases aligning to TRBD2. Per the germline V gene, CDR1 is MGHRA and CDR2 is YSYEKL. The CDR3 has 15 amino acids. V shed 1 base, J shed 4 bases, and the junction held 6 bases outside the gene matches. The CDR3 DNA reads TGCGCCAGCAGCCAAGTTCAGGGAGGGAGAGAGACCCAGTACTTC. Its translation: CASSQVQGGRETQYF.

The chain employs TRBV27 and TRBJ2-7; 9 nucleotides line up with TRBD1. Trimming took 6 bases from V and 5 from J; bases not matched to a gene: 5. The length of the CDR3 is 13 residues. CDR1 and CDR2 (germline): MNHEY, SMNVEV (reference sequence). DNA for the CDR3: TGTGCCAGCAGCCCCGGGACAGGGAACGAGCAGTACTTC. Encoded protein: CASSPGTGNEQYF.

The CDR3 DNA reads as TGTGCCAGCAGCTTCGGGGGGTTAGAGGAGCAGTACTTC. Its protein product is CASSFGGLEEQYF. The rearrangement links TRBV7-6 to TRBJ2-7; the match to TRBD2 covers 7 bases. Germline V gene lookup returns CDR1 SGHVS and CDR2 FNYEAQ. J lost 7 bases, V lost 3 bases, and 6 bases had no gene match. The CDR3 is made up of 13 amino acids.

The V gene is TRBV7-9, the J gene TRBJ2-1, with TRBD2 matching 13 bases. Per germline, CDR1 SEHNR and CDR2 FQNEAQ (reference sequence). Unmatched junction bases numbered 8, after V lost 5 bases and J lost 7 bases. The CDR3 runs 16 residues. Written as DNA, the CDR3 is TGTGCCAGCAGCGACCGGACTAGCGGGAGTAGGAATGAGCAGTTCTTC. This encodes CASSDRTSGSRNEQFF.

The J gene is TRBJ2-2, the V gene TRBV7-8, with D possibly being TRBD1 (6 bases). Germline V gives CDR1 SGHVS, CDR2 FQNEAQ. V shed 0 bases and J shed 1 base, with 6 bases lying between them. The CDR3 has 15 residues. The chain's CDR3 is CASSLAGQNTGELFF. The CDR3 region has the DNA TGTGCCAGCAGCTTAGCGGGACAGAACACCGGGGAGCTGTTTTTT.

The rearrangement joins TRBV7-6 to TRBJ1-4; D gene unclear. This CDR3 has 19 amino acids. In germline, CDR1 is SGHVS, CDR2 FNYEAQ. V was pared by 4 bases and J by 8 bases, with 29 bases between. The CDR3 nucleotides are TGTGCCAGCAGCTCAGAACTCCCGACCGAGCACTCGGGAGGGGAAAAACTGTTTTTT. Its translation: CASSSELPTEHSGGEKLFF.

The rearrangement joins TRBV2 to TRBJ2-1; D is uncertain. Germline-derived CDR1 and CDR2 are SNHLY and FYNNEI. V was cut by 7 bases and J by 10 bases, with 11 bases left in between. The length of the CDR3 is 11 residues. The CDR3 coding sequence is TGTGCCAGCATTAGGCAGGCGGAGCAGTTCTTC. Its protein is CASIRQAEQFF.

This clone occurred once. The rearrangement uses TRBV6-5 and TRBJ2-7; 10 bases fit TRBD2. CDR3 length equals 15 residues. The J segment lost 2 bases and the V segment lost 10 bases, leaving 11 bases of the junction unmatched. Germline V gene lookup returns CDR1 MNHEY and CDR2 SVGAGI. This CDR3 is CATKPAGGPPYEQYF. CDR3 sequence (DNA): TGTGCCACCAAACCAGCGGGAGGGCCGCCCTACGAGCAGTACTTC.

This clone showed up just once. CDR3: CASSSRGGAERNTIYF. The CDR3 nucleotides read TGTGCCAGCAGCTCCCGCGGGGGGGCTGAAAGAAACACCATATATTTT. The rearrangement joins TRBV7-6 to TRBJ1-3; D is possibly TRBD1 (6 bases). The CDR3 extends over 16 amino acids. With 4 bases removed from V and 5 bases from J, the gap between germline ends came to 18 bases. The V gene's germline CDR1 is SGHVS and CDR2 FNYEAQ.